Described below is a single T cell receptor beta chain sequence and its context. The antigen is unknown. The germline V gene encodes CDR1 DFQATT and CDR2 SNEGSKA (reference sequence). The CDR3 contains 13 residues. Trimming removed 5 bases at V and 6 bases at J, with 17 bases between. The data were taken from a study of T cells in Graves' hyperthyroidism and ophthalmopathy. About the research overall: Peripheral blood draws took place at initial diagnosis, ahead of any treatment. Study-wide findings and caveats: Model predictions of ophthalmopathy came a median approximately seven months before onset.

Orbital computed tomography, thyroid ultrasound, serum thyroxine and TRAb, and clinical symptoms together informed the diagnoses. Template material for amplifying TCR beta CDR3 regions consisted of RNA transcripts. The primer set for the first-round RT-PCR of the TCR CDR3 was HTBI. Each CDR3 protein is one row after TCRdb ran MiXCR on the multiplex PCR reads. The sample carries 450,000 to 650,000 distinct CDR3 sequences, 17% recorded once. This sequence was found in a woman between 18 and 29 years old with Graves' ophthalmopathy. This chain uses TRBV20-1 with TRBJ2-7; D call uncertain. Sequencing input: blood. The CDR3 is CSAPGLPPTEQYF. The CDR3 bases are TGCAGTGCTCCGGGCCTCCCCCCTACCGAGCAGTACTTC.